This entry lists 23 T cell receptor beta chains sequenced from one sample in a study of blood T cell repertoires in COVID-19. The protocol was immunoSEQ multiplex PCR, while the TCRdb copy is restricted to in-frame clones and leaves out a portion. The table includes about 120,000 clones, 87% detected once. The material sequenced was peripheral blood. The receptors here all came from a woman in her 70s with acute or convalescent COVID-19.

This chain joins TRBV5-6 and TRBJ1-2; D gene uncertain. CDR1 and CDR2 (germline): SGHDT, YYEEEE. Trimming stripped 0 bases from V and 1 base from J, with 7 bases between. The CDR3 spans 14 residues. The CDR3 spells CASSLVAVNYGYTF. As DNA, the CDR3 is TGTGCCAGCAGCTTGGTGGCAGTTAACTATGGCTACACCTTC.

This chain connects TRBV28 to TRBJ1-2, with D tentatively TRBD1 (6 bases). The CDR3 has 14 amino acids. Germline V gene sequence: CDR1 MDHEN, CDR2 SYDVKM. V lost 2 bases, J lost 2 bases, and 9 bases lay in between. In DNA, the CDR3 is TGTGCCAGCAGTTTAGGGGGGGCCAACTATGGCTACACCTTC. Translating gives CASSLGGANYGYTF.

This clone was counted a single time. The chain carries TRBV6-1 and TRBJ1-6; tentatively, D is TRBD1 (6 bases). The CDR3 runs 18 residues. Per germline, CDR1 MNHNS and CDR2 SASEGT. Trimming removed 0 bases from V and 7 bases from J, with 19 bases in between. CDR3 amino acids: CASSEALRGTSTNSPLHF. The CDR3 DNA sequence: TGTGCCAGCAGTGAAGCGCTTCGTGGGACATCGACGAATTCACCCCTCCACTTT.

V is TRBV29-1 and J is TRBJ1-6; 8 nucleotides agree with TRBD1. After removal of 0 bases from V and 15 bases from J, the junction contained 25 bases not matched to a gene. CDR3 length: 19 amino acids. Germline V gene data show CDR1 as SQVTM and CDR2 as ANQGSEA. The CDR3 bases are TGCAGCGTTGAAGATCGGGCACGGACAGGGCTGAGCGGCTCAAGGGTCCTCCACTTT. Translating gives CSVEDRARTGLSGSRVLHF.

The chain joins TRBV14 to TRBJ2-6; 8 bases match TRBD1. This CDR3 is built from 18 residues. From germline, CDR1 is SGHDN and CDR2 FVKESK. With V trimmed by 4 bases and J by 5 bases, 13 bases remained unmatched. DNA for the CDR3: TGTGCCAGCAGCCGCCGGGACAGGATTCCCTTTTGGGCCAACGTCCTGACTTTC. Translation: CASSRRDRIPFWANVLTF.

This sequence joins TRBV2 and TRBJ1-1; D not resolved. Germline V gives CDR1 SNHLY, CDR2 FYNNEI. V was cut by 6 bases and J by 3 bases, with 5 bases left in between. This CDR3 has 11 residues. The CDR3 nucleotides are TGTGCCAGCAGCGCGGACACTGAAGCTTTCTTT. Its translation is CASSADTEAFF.

V usage is TRBV25-1 and J usage is TRBJ2-1; D perhaps matches TRBD1 (6 bases). In germline, CDR1 is MGHDK, CDR2 SYGVNS. This CDR3 comprises 15 residues. V lost 1 base to trimming and J lost 7 bases, with 14 bases between them. DNA for the CDR3: TGTGCCAGCAGTGAATTAAGGGGGACATGGAATGAGCAGTTCTTC. Translated: CASSELRGTWNEQFF.

This rearrangement joins TRBV9 to TRBJ2-1, with 7 nucleotides matching TRBD1. The CDR3 length is 18 residues. Per the germline V gene, CDR1 is SGDLS and CDR2 is YYNGEE. The V and J ends lost 0 bases and 4 bases, in that order; junction bases with no gene match: 13. The CDR3 loop reads CASSVGLSRGLQYNEQFF. The DNA of the CDR3 is TGTGCCAGCAGCGTAGGTCTTTCGAGGGGGCTTCAGTACAATGAGCAGTTCTTC. Drawing the rest from reference TRBV9 and TRBJ2-1, the complete variable domain is DSGVTQTPKHLITATGQRVTLRCSPRSGDLSVYWYQQSLDQGLQFLIQYYNGEERAKGNILERFSAQQFPDLHSELNLSSLELGDSALYFCASSVGLSRGLQYNEQFFGPGTRLTVL.

The CDR3 sequence is CASGTGSSYNSPLHF. The CDR3 region has the DNA TGTGCCAGCGGAACAGGGAGCTCCTATAATTCACCCCTCCACTTT. The chain couples TRBV2 to TRBJ1-6; D possibly corresponds to TRBD1 (6 bases). CDR1 SNHLY and CDR2 FYNNEI come from the germline V gene. Deletions cut 8 bases from V and 0 bases from J, with 11 bases between. The CDR3 spans 15 residues.

This clone was found many times. The chain combines TRBV3-1 (or the pseudogene TRBV3-2) with TRBJ1-6; maybe TRBD1 (6 bases). The germline V gene has CDR1 LGHDT and CDR2 YNNKEL (reference sequence). V lost 2 bases to trimming and J lost 12 bases, with 17 bases between them. This CDR3 contains 15 residues. The CDR3 spells CASSQNRNRGQPLHF. Here the CDR3 DNA reads TGTGCCAGCAGCCAAAACAGGAACCGGGGACAACCCCTCCACTTT.

V and J are TRBV7-2 and TRBJ1-2; D is possibly TRBD1 (5 bases). V gave up 1 base and J gave up 6 bases, with 12 bases separating them. The germline CDR1 and CDR2 sequences are SGHTA and FQGNSA. The CDR3 has 14 amino acids. The CDR3 reads CASSLEGQGHGYTF. CDR3 sequence (DNA): TGTGCCAGCAGCTTAGAAGGCCAGGGCCATGGCTACACCTTC.

The chain is built from TRBV7-2 and TRBJ1-2; no clear D. The germline V gene has CDR1 SGHTA and CDR2 FQGNSA. This CDR3 contains 15 residues. V gave up 1 base and J gave up 4 bases, with 13 bases separating them. The CDR3 DNA reads as TGTGCCAGCAGCTTAGATACAGCTGCCCTCTATGGCTACACCTTC. Translating gives CASSLDTAALYGYTF.

The chain combines TRBV4-1 with TRBJ2-1, with TRBD2 matching 13 bases. With 2 bases clipped from V and 6 bases from J, the junction kept 4 bases outside the gene matches. Germline V gene data show CDR1 as MGHRA and CDR2 as YSYEKL. This CDR3 contains 16 residues. This chain's CDR3 is CASSQTGLAGANEQFF. CDR3 bases: TGCGCCAGCAGCCAAACTGGACTAGCGGGGGCCAATGAGCAGTTCTTC.

This clone was found a few times. This chain joins TRBV4-2 and TRBJ1-3; 7 bases line up with TRBD1. CDR1 and CDR2 from the germline V gene are LGHNA and YNFKEQ. The CDR3 covers 16 residues. Trimming removed 3 bases from V and 0 bases from J; junction bases left unmatched: 5. This chain's CDR3 is CASSQRQGLSGNTIYF. DNA of the CDR3: TGTGCCAGCAGCCAGAGACAGGGACTCTCTGGAAACACCATATATTTT.

V gene TRBV6-1 combines with J gene TRBJ2-1, with 12 bases aligning to TRBD1. With 2 bases clipped from V and 7 bases from J, the junction kept 6 bases outside the gene matches. Germline CDR1 and CDR2: MNHNS and SASEGT. This CDR3 is 16 amino acids long. The CDR3 loop is CASSESGQGAGNEQFF. CDR3 coding DNA: TGTGCCAGCAGTGAATCGGGACAGGGGGCCGGAAATGAGCAGTTCTTC.

This clone was observed a single time. The gene calls are TRBV11-3 and TRBJ1-1, with unresolved D. V was shortened by 4 bases and J by 2 bases, with 11 bases between the two germline ends. The CDR3 runs to 14 residues. Germline lookup yields CDR1 SGHNT and CDR2 YENEEA. CDR3 amino acids: CASSSARTNTEAFF. The CDR3 DNA is TGTGCCAGCAGCTCCGCGCGAACCAACACTGAAGCTTTCTTT.

The chain combines TRBV7-9 with TRBJ1-1; TRBD1 agrees at 9 bases. The V and J ends lost 5 bases and 10 bases, in that order; junction bases with no gene match: 17. Per the germline V gene, CDR1 is SEHNR and CDR2 is FQNEAQ (reference sequence). CDR3 length: 16 residues. The CDR3 is CASSRDPIRPDRGAFF. For the CDR3, the DNA is TGTGCCAGCAGCCGAGACCCCATTAGGCCGGACAGGGGAGCTTTCTTT.

The chain couples TRBV2 to TRBJ1-5; 7 positions agree with TRBD1. V trimming: 6 bases; J trimming: 2 bases; junction bases outside the gene matches: 4. This CDR3 spans 14 amino acids. Germline V gene data show CDR1 as SNHLY and CDR2 as FYNNEI. CDR3 loop: CASRGTVGNQPQHF. CDR3 sequence (DNA): TGTGCCAGCAGGGGGACAGTGGGCAATCAGCCCCAGCATTTT.

The CDR3 DNA sequence: TGTGCCAGCAGGCCAACAGGGGCAGATACGCAGTATTTT. Translation: CASRPTGADTQYF. This rearrangement joins TRBV6-5 to TRBJ2-3; 7 nucleotides align to TRBD1. V lost 6 bases and J lost 4; bases outside the gene matches: 4. Germline V gives CDR1 MNHEY, CDR2 SVGAGI. The CDR3 extends over 13 amino acids.

The rearrangement links TRBV29-1 to TRBJ1-4; perhaps TRBD1 as D (5 bases). Germline V gene sequence: CDR1 SQVTM, CDR2 ANQGSEA. Deletions cut 4 bases from V and 7 bases from J, with 13 bases between. There are 13 residues in the CDR3. CDR3: CSVGGTSPEKLFF. The CDR3 DNA reads TGCAGCGTTGGCGGGACGAGTCCTGAAAAACTGTTTTTT.

This clone was seen only a few times. The V and J genes are TRBV6-2 or TRBV6-3 and TRBJ2-7; D possibly corresponds to TRBD2 (5 bases). CDR1 and CDR2 (germline): MNHEY, SVGEGT. The CDR3 covers 14 residues. Trimming took 6 bases from V and 2 from J, leaving 14 bases between them. CDR3 region: CASSPSAGPYEQYF. CDR3 sequence (DNA): TGTGCCAGCAGCCCGTCGGCGGGTCCCTACGAGCAGTACTTC.

The chain uses TRBV28 and TRBJ2-7, with D possibly matching TRBD1 (6 bases). V was clipped by 4 bases and J by 2 bases, with 12 bases between them. The CDR3 has 14 amino acids. Per the germline V gene, CDR1 is MDHEN and CDR2 is SYDVKM. CDR3 DNA sequence: TGTGCCAGCAGTTCGCTGGACAGTACCTACGAGCAGTACTTC. This translates into CASSSLDSTYEQYF.

As DNA, the CDR3 is TGTGCTAGTGGACTACAGGGACAGCCCAACACTGAAGCTTTCTTT. Its translation: CASGLQGQPNTEAFF. The rearrangement links TRBV12-5 to TRBJ1-1; TRBD1 matches 7 bases. V dropped 6 bases and J dropped 2; count of bases not matched to a gene: 9. Per the germline V gene, CDR1 is LGHNT and CDR2 is FRNRAP. The CDR3 has 15 amino acids.